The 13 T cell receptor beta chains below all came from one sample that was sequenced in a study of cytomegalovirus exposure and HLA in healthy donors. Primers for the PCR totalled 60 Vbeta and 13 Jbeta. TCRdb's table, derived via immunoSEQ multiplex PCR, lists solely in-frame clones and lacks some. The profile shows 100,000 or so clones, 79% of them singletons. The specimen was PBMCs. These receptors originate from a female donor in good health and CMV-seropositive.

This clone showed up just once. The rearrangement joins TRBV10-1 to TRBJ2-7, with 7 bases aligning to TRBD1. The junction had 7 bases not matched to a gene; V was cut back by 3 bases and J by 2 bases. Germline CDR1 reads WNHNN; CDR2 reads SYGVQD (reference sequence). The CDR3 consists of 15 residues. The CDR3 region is CASSDPRDSTYEQYF. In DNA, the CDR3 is TGCGCCAGCAGTGACCCCCGGGACAGCACCTACGAGCAGTACTTC.

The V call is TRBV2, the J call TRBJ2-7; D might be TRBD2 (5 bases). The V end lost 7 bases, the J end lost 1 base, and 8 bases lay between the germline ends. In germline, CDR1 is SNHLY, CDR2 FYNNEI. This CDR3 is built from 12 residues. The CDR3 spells CASTEVSYEQYF. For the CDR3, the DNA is TGTGCCAGCACGGAGGTGTCCTACGAGCAGTACTTC.

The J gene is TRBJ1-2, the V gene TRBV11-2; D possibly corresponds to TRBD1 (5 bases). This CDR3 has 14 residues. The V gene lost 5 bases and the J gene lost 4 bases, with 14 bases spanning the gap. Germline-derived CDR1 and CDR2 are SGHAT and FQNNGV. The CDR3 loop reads CASSPPGLPYGYTF. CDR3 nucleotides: TGTGCCAGCAGCCCCCCGGGACTGCCCTATGGCTACACCTTC. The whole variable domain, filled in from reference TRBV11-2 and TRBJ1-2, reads EAGVAQSPRYKIIEKRQSVAFWCNPISGHATLYWYQQILGQGPKLLIQFQNNGVVDDSQLPKDRFSAERLKGVDSTLKIQPAKLEDSAVYLCASSPPGLPYGYTFGSGTRLTVV.

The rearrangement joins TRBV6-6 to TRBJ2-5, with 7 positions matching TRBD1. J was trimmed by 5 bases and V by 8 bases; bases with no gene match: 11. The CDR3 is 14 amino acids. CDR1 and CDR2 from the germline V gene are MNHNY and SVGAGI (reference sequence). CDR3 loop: CASRSGTDPETQYF. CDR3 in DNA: TGTGCCAGCCGCTCAGGGACAGACCCGGAGACCCAGTACTTC.

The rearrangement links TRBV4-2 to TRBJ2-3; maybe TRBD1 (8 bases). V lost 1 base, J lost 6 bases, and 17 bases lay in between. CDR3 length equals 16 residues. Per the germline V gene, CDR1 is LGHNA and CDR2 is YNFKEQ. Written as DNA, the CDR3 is TGTGCCAGCAGCCAAGTGGGGCTACAGGGGGGGGATACGCAGTATTTT. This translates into CASSQVGLQGGDTQYF.

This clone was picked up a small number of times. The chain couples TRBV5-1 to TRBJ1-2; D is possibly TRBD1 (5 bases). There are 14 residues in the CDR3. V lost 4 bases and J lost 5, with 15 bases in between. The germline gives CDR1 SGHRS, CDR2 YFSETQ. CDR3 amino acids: CASSSLAGSYGYTF. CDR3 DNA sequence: TGCGCCAGCAGCAGCCTGGCAGGGTCGTATGGCTACACCTTC.

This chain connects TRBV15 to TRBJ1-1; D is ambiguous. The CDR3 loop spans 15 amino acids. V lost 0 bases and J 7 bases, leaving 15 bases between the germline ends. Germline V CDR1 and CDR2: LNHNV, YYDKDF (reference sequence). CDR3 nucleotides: TGTGCCACCAGCAGAGACCGCGGAGGGCGTGGTGAAGCTTTCTTT. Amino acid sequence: CATSRDRGGRGEAFF. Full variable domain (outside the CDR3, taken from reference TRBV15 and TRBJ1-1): DAMVIQNPRYQVTQFGKPVTLSCSQTLNHNVMYWYQQKSSQAPKLLFHYYDKDFNNEADTPDNFQSRRPNTSFCFLDIRSPGLGDTAMYLCATSRDRGGRGEAFFGQGTRLTVV.

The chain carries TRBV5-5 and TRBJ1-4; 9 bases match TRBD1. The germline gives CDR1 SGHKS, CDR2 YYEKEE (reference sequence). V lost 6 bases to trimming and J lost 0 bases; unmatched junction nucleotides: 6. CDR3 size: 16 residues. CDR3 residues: CASTGTGLTTNEKLFF. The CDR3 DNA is TGTGCCAGCACCGGGACAGGGTTAACAACTAATGAAAAACTGTTTTTT.

The CDR3 region is CSVVGAGVREQYF. CDR3 DNA sequence: TGCAGCGTTGTAGGGGCAGGGGTGAGGGAGCAGTACTTC. The rearrangement joins TRBV29-1 to TRBJ2-7, with D perhaps matching TRBD1 (6 bases). CDR1 and CDR2 from the germline V gene are SQVTM and ANQGSEA. The V end lost 4 bases, the J end lost 7 bases, and 17 bases lay between the germline ends. The CDR3 consists of 13 residues.

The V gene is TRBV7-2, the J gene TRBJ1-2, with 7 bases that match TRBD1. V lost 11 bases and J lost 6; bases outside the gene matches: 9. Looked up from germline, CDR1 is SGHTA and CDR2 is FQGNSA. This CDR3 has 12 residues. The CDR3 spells CAGQQGNNGYTF. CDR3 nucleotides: TGTGCCGGACAACAGGGGAACAATGGCTACACCTTC.

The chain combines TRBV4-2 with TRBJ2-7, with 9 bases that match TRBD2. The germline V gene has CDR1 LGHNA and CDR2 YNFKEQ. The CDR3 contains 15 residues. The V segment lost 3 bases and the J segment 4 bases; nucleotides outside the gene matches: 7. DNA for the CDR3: TGTGCCAGCAGCCACGGTAGCGGGAGTGATTACGAGCAGTACTTC. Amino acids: CASSHGSGSDYEQYF.

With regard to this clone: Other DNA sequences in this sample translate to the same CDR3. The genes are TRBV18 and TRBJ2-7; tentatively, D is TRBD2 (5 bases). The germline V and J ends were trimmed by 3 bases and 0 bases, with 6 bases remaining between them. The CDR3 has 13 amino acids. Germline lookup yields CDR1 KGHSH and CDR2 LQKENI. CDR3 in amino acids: CASSPGLSYEQYF. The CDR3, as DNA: TGTGCCAGCTCACCCGGACTCTCCTACGAGCAGTACTTC.

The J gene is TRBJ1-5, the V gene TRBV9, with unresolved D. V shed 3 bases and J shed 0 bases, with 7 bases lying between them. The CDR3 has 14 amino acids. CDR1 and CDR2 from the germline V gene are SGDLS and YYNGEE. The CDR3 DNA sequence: TGTGCCAGCAGCGAACTCGATAGCAATCAGCCCCAGCATTTT. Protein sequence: CASSELDSNQPQHF.